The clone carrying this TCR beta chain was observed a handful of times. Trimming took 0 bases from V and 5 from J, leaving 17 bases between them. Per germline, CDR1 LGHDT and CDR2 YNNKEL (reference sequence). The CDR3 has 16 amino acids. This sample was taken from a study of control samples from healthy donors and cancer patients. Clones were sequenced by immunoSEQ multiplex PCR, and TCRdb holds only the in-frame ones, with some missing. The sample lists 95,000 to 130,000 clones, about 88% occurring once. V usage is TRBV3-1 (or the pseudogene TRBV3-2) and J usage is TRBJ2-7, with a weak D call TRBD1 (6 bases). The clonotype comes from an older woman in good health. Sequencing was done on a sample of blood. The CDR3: CASSQDAVRGRDEQYF. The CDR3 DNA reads TGTGCCAGCAGCCAAGATGCCGTTAGGGGGAGAGACGAGCAGTACTTC.